Below, 28 T cell receptor beta chains from the same sample are listed, as sequenced in a study of T cell responses to AZD1222 COVID-19 vaccine. The assay was immunoSEQ multiplex PCR, and TCRdb's table has in-frame clones only and misses some. The profile shows about 120,000 clones, 85% to 95% of them singletons. Sequences were derived from peripheral blood, sampled 28 days after the second AZD1222 dose. The receptor source for this set is an adult who received the AZD1222 COVID-19 vaccine.

V and J are TRBV4-1 and TRBJ1-3; 8 positions agree with TRBD1. Trimming took 2 bases from V and 3 from J; bases not matched to a gene: 9. The CDR3 sequence is 17 residues long. The germline V gene encodes CDR1 MGHRA and CDR2 YSYEKL. CDR3 region: CASSQPGRTGSGNTIYF. The CDR3 bases are TGCGCCAGCAGCCAACCCGGGCGGACAGGGAGTGGAAACACCATATATTTT.

The chain has TRBV11-2 and TRBJ2-5, with 7 bases identical to TRBD2. The CDR3 is 14 residues long. The trim removed 5 bases at V and 5 bases at J, leaving 8 bases unmatched. Per germline, CDR1 SGHAT and CDR2 FQNNGV. The CDR3 DNA follows: TGTGCCAGCAGCGCGGGACTAATGAAGGAGACCCAGTACTTC. It yields the protein CASSAGLMKETQYF.

The chain has TRBV18 and TRBJ2-3; D could derive from TRBD1 or TRBD2 (6 bases each). CDR1 and CDR2 (germline): KGHSH, LQKENI. Trimming removed 4 bases at V and 6 bases at J, with 17 bases between. The CDR3 covers 15 residues. The DNA of the CDR3 is TGTGCCAGCTCACTCCAAAGGGGGGCAGTTGATACGCAGTATTTT. Encoded protein: CASSLQRGAVDTQYF.

The chain combines TRBV29-1 with TRBJ2-2, with 7 bases fitting TRBD2. The CDR3 has 14 residues. J was trimmed by 4 bases and V by 6 bases; bases with no gene match: 8. CDR1 is SQVTM, CDR2 ANQGSEA, per germline. The CDR3 bases are TGCAGCGTCCTGCGGGGGTCGGGCACCGGGGAGCTGTTTTTT. It encodes CSVLRGSGTGELFF.

The V and J genes are TRBV18 and TRBJ2-5, with D perhaps matching TRBD1 or TRBD2 (5 bases each). This CDR3 has 15 amino acids. CDR1 is KGHSH and CDR2 is LQKENI in the germline V gene. V lost 2 bases and J 5 bases, leaving 15 bases between the germline ends. The CDR3 nucleotides read TGTGCCAGCTCACCAATTGGGGCGCCGGGGGAGACCCAGTACTTC. This encodes CASSPIGAPGETQYF.

V and J are TRBV29-1 and TRBJ1-1; perhaps TRBD1 as D (5 bases). CDR1 SQVTM and CDR2 ANQGSEA come from the germline V gene. V was cut by 6 bases and J by 1 base, with 12 bases left in between. This CDR3 spans 13 amino acids. CDR3 sequence reads: CSVVGTRNTEAFF. CDR3 DNA: TGCAGCGTGGTAGGGACCCGGAACACTGAAGCTTTCTTT.

This clone occurred once. J is TRBJ1-6 and V is TRBV6-5, with 7 bases aligning to TRBD1. J lost 9 bases, V lost 7 bases, and 12 bases had no gene match. CDR3 length: 15 amino acids. Germline V gene lookup returns CDR1 MNHEY and CDR2 SVGAGI. CDR3 nucleotide sequence: TGTGCCAGCAACCTATCAGGGGGGGGTAGTTCACCCCTCCACTTT. Translated, it gives CASNLSGGGSSPLHF.

The chain has TRBV6-5 and TRBJ1-2; possible D gene TRBD1, 6 bases. CDR1 and CDR2 (germline): MNHEY, SVGAGI. This CDR3 comprises 15 residues. With 6 bases removed from V and 7 bases from J, the gap between germline ends came to 21 bases. CDR3 nucleotide sequence: TGTGCCAGCAGCCCGAGTGGGGGGCGCTTGGGTGGCTACACCTTC. Protein: CASSPSGGRLGGYTF.

This chain connects TRBV4-3 to TRBJ2-2, with D possibly matching TRBD2 (5 bases). CDR3 length equals 15 residues. CDR1 and CDR2 (germline): LGHNA, YSLEER. The germline V and J ends were trimmed by 0 bases and 3 bases, with 8 bases remaining between them. The CDR3 nucleotides read TGCGCCAGCAGCCAAGATATCGGGGACACCGGGGAGCTGTTTTTT. It encodes CASSQDIGDTGELFF.

The chain has TRBV5-4 and TRBJ2-5, with 9 positions matching TRBD1. This CDR3 comprises 14 residues. J gave up 5 bases and V 4 bases, and 6 bases lay outside the gene matches. Per the germline V gene, CDR1 is SGHNT and CDR2 is YYREEE (reference sequence). CDR3 region: CASSPDRGTETQYF. The DNA of the CDR3 is TGTGCCAGCAGCCCGGACAGGGGTACGGAGACCCAGTACTTC.

This chain links TRBV15 with TRBJ1-1; D remains unclear. Germline loops: CDR1 LNHNV, CDR2 YYDKDF (reference sequence). V lost 2 bases to trimming and J lost 2 bases, with 15 bases between them. The CDR3 runs to 16 residues. The CDR3 region is CATSRTLTRLNTEAFF. CDR3 sequence (DNA): TGTGCCACCAGCAGAACGTTGACACGACTTAACACTGAAGCTTTCTTT.

The V gene is TRBV2, the J gene TRBJ1-2; 8 nucleotides line up with TRBD1. J gave up 5 bases and V 3 bases, and 2 bases lay outside the gene matches. The CDR3 has 13 residues. Germline-derived CDR1 and CDR2 are SNHLY and FYNNEI. CDR3 coding DNA: TGTGCCAGCAGTGAGACAGGGGTTTATGGCTACACCTTC. Protein sequence: CASSETGVYGYTF.

V and J are TRBV27 and TRBJ1-1, with 10 bases matching TRBD1. CDR1 and CDR2 (germline): MNHEY, SMNVEV (reference sequence). The CDR3 is made up of 15 amino acids. V dropped 4 bases and J dropped 4; count of bases not matched to a gene: 6. CDR3 nucleotide sequence: TGTGCCAGCAGTTCCCGACAGGGGGCAGGCACTGAAGCTTTCTTT. It specifies CASSSRQGAGTEAFF.

J is TRBJ1-5 and V is TRBV15, with 9 bases aligning to TRBD1. The CDR3 spans 17 residues. Germline trimming cut 2 bases from V and 6 bases from J; bases unmatched to any gene: 11. CDR1 and CDR2 from the germline V gene are LNHNV and YYDKDF (reference sequence). For the CDR3, the DNA is TGTGCCACCAGCAGAACGAAACAGGGGGCGGGAGGTCAGCCCCAGCATTTT. This sequence encodes CATSRTKQGAGGQPQHF.

The rearrangement joins TRBV12-5 to TRBJ1-1; the D gene is possibly TRBD1 (5 bases). Per the germline V gene, CDR1 is LGHNT and CDR2 is FRNRAP. Trimming stripped 4 bases from V and 10 bases from J, with 10 bases between. The length of the CDR3 is 11 residues. The CDR3 region has the DNA TGTGCTAGTGGTTACCAGGGTATAGCTTTCTTT. It yields the protein CASGYQGIAFF.

This chain links TRBV12-3 or TRBV12-4 with TRBJ1-2; D is uncertain. This CDR3 comprises 13 residues. The germline V and J ends were trimmed by 6 bases and 0 bases, with 8 bases remaining between them. The CDR3: CASSLTPNYGYTF. The CDR3 DNA is TGTGCCAGCAGCTTGACACCTAACTATGGCTACACCTTC.

The chain couples TRBV15 to TRBJ1-4, with D unclear. CDR1 LNHNV and CDR2 YYDKDF come from the germline V gene (reference sequence). CDR3 length: 18 amino acids. The V end was cut by 1 base, the J end by 7 bases, with 22 bases between. The CDR3 DNA reads TGTGCCACCAGCAGAGGTTGGCAGGCGAAGATAGAGGGTGAAAAACTGTTTTTT. Its protein product is CATSRGWQAKIEGEKLFF.

The chain employs TRBV30 and TRBJ1-1; perhaps TRBD1 as D (6 bases). V was trimmed by 6 bases and J by 1 base, leaving 15 bases between them. The CDR3 contains 14 residues. Germline V gene data show CDR1 as GTSNPN and CDR2 as SVGIG (reference sequence). The CDR3 sequence: CACPGEEANTEAFF. The CDR3 bases are TGTGCCTGCCCAGGGGAGGAGGCGAACACTGAAGCTTTCTTT.

This chain joins TRBV12-3 or TRBV12-4 and TRBJ2-6; D ambiguous. V was trimmed by 8 bases and J by 0 bases, leaving 5 bases between them. CDR3 length: 13 amino acids. CDR3: CASLSSGANVLTF. The CDR3 DNA follows: TGTGCCAGCCTTAGCTCTGGGGCCAACGTCCTGACTTTC.

The V gene is TRBV5-4, the J gene TRBJ2-3, with 12 bases identical to TRBD2. Germline trimming cut 4 bases from V and 5 bases from J; bases unmatched to any gene: 11. The CDR3 spans 17 residues. The germline V gene encodes CDR1 SGHNT and CDR2 YYREEE (reference sequence). CDR3 sequence: CASSRTPSGGAIDTQYF. DNA for the CDR3: TGTGCCAGCAGCCGCACGCCTAGCGGGGGGGCCATAGATACGCAGTATTTT.

The gene calls are TRBV15 and TRBJ2-7; D is possibly TRBD1 (8 bases). Germline V gives CDR1 LNHNV, CDR2 YYDKDF (reference sequence). Trimming shortened V by 4 bases and J by 6 bases, and 22 bases separated the two germline ends. CDR3 size: 16 residues. CDR3 protein: CATSTEAGQVSPEQYF. The CDR3, as DNA: TGTGCCACCAGCACAGAAGCGGGACAGGTCTCCCCCGAGCAGTACTTC.

The chain carries TRBV7-2 and TRBJ2-5, with 12 bases that match TRBD2. CDR3 length: 16 amino acids. Looked up from germline, CDR1 is SGHTA and CDR2 is FQGNSA. The V and J ends lost 1 base and 4 bases, in that order; junction bases with no gene match: 4. CDR3: CASSLVLAGGGETQYF. As DNA, the CDR3 is TGTGCCAGCAGCTTAGTACTAGCGGGGGGAGGAGAGACCCAGTACTTC.

This clone turned up a few times. This rearrangement joins TRBV19 to TRBJ1-1, with a possible D match to TRBD1 (5 bases). Per the germline V gene, CDR1 is LNHDA and CDR2 is SQIVND (reference sequence). Trimming stripped 6 bases from V and 6 bases from J, with 20 bases between. The CDR3 is 15 residues long. CDR3 residues: CASSPPGPPSAEAFF. The CDR3, as DNA: TGTGCCAGTAGCCCCCCGGGACCCCCCAGCGCTGAAGCTTTCTTT.

The chain has TRBV12-3 or TRBV12-4 and TRBJ1-6; D not certain. V was clipped by 4 bases and J by 11 bases, with 0 bases between them. This CDR3 region has 9 residues. CDR3 coding DNA: TGTGCCAGCAGTTCACCCCTCCACTTT. Translated: CASSSPLHF.

This chain uses TRBV13 with TRBJ2-1; D is unresolved. Per germline, CDR1 PRHDT and CDR2 FYEKMQ (reference sequence). V was clipped by 5 bases and J by 6 bases, with 5 bases between them. This CDR3 spans 11 amino acids. CDR3 nucleotides: TGTGCCAGCAGCGATTCCAATGAGCAGTTCTTC. Protein sequence: CASSDSNEQFF.

This clone was observed a single time. V is TRBV9 and J is TRBJ1-3; TRBD1 matches at 7 bases. The CDR3 totals 16 residues. Germline-derived CDR1 and CDR2 are SGDLS and YYNGEE. The V and J ends lost 3 bases and 2 bases, in that order; junction bases with no gene match: 8. Here the CDR3 reads CASSERQGRAGNTIYF. The CDR3 nucleotides are TGTGCCAGCAGCGAACGACAGGGTAGGGCTGGAAACACCATATATTTT. Filled out from reference TRBV9 and TRBJ1-3, the complete variable domain reads DSGVTQTPKHLITATGQRVTLRCSPRSGDLSVYWYQQSLDQGLQFLIQYYNGEERAKGNILERFSAQQFPDLHSELNLSSLELGDSALYFCASSERQGRAGNTIYFGEGSWLTVV.

This clone showed up just a few times. This rearrangement joins TRBV10-3 to TRBJ2-7; a weak D match, TRBD2 (6 bases). CDR1 and CDR2 from the germline V gene are ENHRY and SYGVKD. With 3 bases removed from V and 3 bases from J, the gap between germline ends came to 12 bases. CDR3 length: 14 residues. The CDR3 bases are TGTGCCATCAGTGAAAGGGACTTGAACTACGAGCAGTACTTC. It is translated as CAISERDLNYEQYF.

The gene calls are TRBV27 and TRBJ1-5, with TRBD1 matching 7 bases. Germline CDR1 reads MNHEY; CDR2 reads SMNVEV (reference sequence). This CDR3 is 14 amino acids long. V shed 6 bases, J shed 6 bases, and the junction held 8 bases outside the gene matches. CDR3 sequence reads: CASRGQGVGQPQHF. DNA of the CDR3: TGTGCCAGCAGGGGGCAGGGGGTTGGTCAGCCCCAGCATTTT.